The 9 T cell receptor beta chains reported below all come from one sample, sequenced in a study of blood T cell repertoires in COVID-19. Sequencing was performed with immunoSEQ multiplex PCR; in TCRdb, only in-frame clones are kept and a portion is missing. The profile shows hundreds of thousands of clones, over 75% of them singletons. The material sequenced was peripheral blood. Receptors were obtained from a human donor in a cohort sampled during active COVID-19.

Here the CDR3 reads CASSQATGGQFGQHF. CDR3 DNA: TGCGCCAGCAGCCAAGCTACCGGGGGACAGTTCGGCCAGCATTTT. The chain couples TRBV4-3 to TRBJ1-5; 7 bases are shared with TRBD1. V lost 1 base, J lost 12 bases, and 12 bases stayed unmatched. This CDR3 has 15 residues. Germline values: CDR1 LGHNA, CDR2 YSLEER.

The chain employs TRBV4-2 and TRBJ2-7, with D possibly TRBD2 on 5 matching bases. V lost 0 bases, J lost 3 bases, and 18 bases lay in between. Germline V lookup: CDR1 LGHNA, CDR2 YNFKEQ. The CDR3 is 17 amino acids. The CDR3 protein is CASSQDPLVGSVYEQYF. In DNA, the CDR3 is TGTGCCAGCAGCCAAGATCCATTGGTGGGTAGCGTCTACGAGCAGTACTTC.

The V gene is TRBV12-3 or TRBV12-4, the J gene TRBJ1-2; the D gene is possibly TRBD1 (5 bases). CDR3 length: 13 residues. The ends were cut back, 5 bases at V and 0 bases at J, with 7 bases in the middle. This CDR3 is CASSRTTNYGYTF. As DNA, the CDR3 is TGTGCCAGCAGTCGGACAACTAACTATGGCTACACCTTC.

The V call is TRBV5-1, the J call TRBJ1-6, with D tentatively TRBD1 (6 bases). V was trimmed by 3 bases and J by 0 bases, leaving 16 bases between them. This CDR3 is 18 amino acids long. Germline-derived CDR1 and CDR2 are SGHRS and YFSETQ. CDR3 loop: CASSSPQGPSSYNSPLHF. CDR3 bases: TGCGCCAGCAGCTCCCCACAGGGCCCCAGCTCCTATAATTCACCCCTCCACTTT. Full variable domain (missing parts from reference TRBV5-1 and TRBJ1-6): KAGVTQTPRYLIKTRGQQVTLSCSPISGHRSVSWYQQTPGQGLQFLFEYFSETQRNKGNFPGRFSGRQFSNSRSEMNVSTLELGDSALYLCASSSPQGPSSYNSPLHFGNGTRLTVT.

This chain links TRBV7-2 with TRBJ1-5; TRBD1 agrees at 8 bases. CDR3 length: 15 amino acids. Germline V gene sequence: CDR1 SGHTA, CDR2 FQGNSA. The trim removed 3 bases at V and 4 bases at J, leaving 5 bases unmatched. Here the CDR3 reads CASSFGTGHNQPQHF. The CDR3 nucleotides read TGTGCCAGCAGCTTCGGGACAGGCCATAATCAGCCCCAGCATTTT.

The rearrangement joins TRBV10-3 to TRBJ2-5; maybe TRBD2 (5 bases). Germline V CDR1 and CDR2: ENHRY, SYGVKD. The CDR3 is 15 amino acids. V was cut by 3 bases and J by 3 bases, with 14 bases left in between. The CDR3 DNA reads as TGTGCCATCAGTGACCCGACTGGACTTGAAGAGACCCAGTACTTC. This codes for CAISDPTGLEETQYF.

The rearrangement uses TRBV7-6 and TRBJ2-5; D perhaps matches TRBD2 (6 bases). Germline-derived CDR1 and CDR2 are SGHVS and FNYEAQ. Trimming removed 1 base from V and 1 base from J, with 10 bases in between. The CDR3 covers 15 residues. This CDR3 is CASSLVGGLQETQYF. The CDR3 DNA follows: TGTGCCAGCAGCTTAGTGGGGGGACTCCAAGAGACCCAGTACTTC.

This rearrangement joins TRBV25-1 to TRBJ2-1, with TRBD1 matching 9 bases. Per the germline V gene, CDR1 is MGHDK and CDR2 is SYGVNS. J lost 6 bases, V lost 0 bases, and 6 bases had no gene match. This CDR3 is built from 16 residues. The DNA of the CDR3 is TGTGCCAGCAGTGAATACTCGGGACAGGGCATCAATGAGCAGTTCTTC. Its translation: CASSEYSGQGINEQFF.

The CDR3 nucleotides are TGTGCCAGCAGCCCGAGGACAGCCTCAGGCGAGCAGTACTTC. It codes for CASSPRTASGEQYF. The chain recombines TRBV3-1 (or the pseudogene TRBV3-2) with TRBJ2-7, with D possibly being TRBD1 (6 bases). Germline CDR1 LGHDT, CDR2 YNNKEL (reference sequence). CDR3 length equals 14 residues. Deletions cut 4 bases from V and 6 bases from J, with 16 bases between.